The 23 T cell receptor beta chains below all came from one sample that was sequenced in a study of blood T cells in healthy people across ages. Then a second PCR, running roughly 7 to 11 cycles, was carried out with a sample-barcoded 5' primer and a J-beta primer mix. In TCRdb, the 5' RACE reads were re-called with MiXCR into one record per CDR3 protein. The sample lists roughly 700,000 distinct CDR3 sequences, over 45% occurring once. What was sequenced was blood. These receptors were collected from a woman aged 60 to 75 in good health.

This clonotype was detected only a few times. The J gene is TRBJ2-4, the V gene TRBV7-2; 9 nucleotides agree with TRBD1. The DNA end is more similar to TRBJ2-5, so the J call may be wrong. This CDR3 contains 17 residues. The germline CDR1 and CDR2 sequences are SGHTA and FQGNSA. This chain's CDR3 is CASSLEVWDREPETQYF. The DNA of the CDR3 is TGTGCCAGCAGCTTAGAAGTGTGGGACAGGGAACCAGAGACCCAGTACTTC.

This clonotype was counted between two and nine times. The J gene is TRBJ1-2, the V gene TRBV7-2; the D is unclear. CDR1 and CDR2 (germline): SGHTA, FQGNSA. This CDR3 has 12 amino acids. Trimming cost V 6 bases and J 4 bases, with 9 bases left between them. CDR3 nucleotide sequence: TGTGCCAGCAGTGACTCCACCTATGGCTACACCTTC. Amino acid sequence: CASSDSTYGYTF.

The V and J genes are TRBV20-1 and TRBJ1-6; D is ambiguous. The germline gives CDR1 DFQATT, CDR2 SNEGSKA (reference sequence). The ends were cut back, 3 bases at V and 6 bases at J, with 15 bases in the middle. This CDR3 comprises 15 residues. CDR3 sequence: CSARGGGQVNSPLHF. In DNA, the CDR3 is TGCAGTGCTAGGGGAGGTGGGCAGGTTAATTCACCCCTCCACTTT.

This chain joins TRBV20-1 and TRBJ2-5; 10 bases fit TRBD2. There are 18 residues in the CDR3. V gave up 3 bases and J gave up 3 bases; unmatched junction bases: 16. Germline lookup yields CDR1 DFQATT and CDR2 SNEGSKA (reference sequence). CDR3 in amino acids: CSARNPGAGGPGKETQYF. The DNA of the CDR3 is TGCAGTGCTAGGAACCCTGGAGCGGGAGGGCCGGGTAAAGAGACCCAGTACTTC.

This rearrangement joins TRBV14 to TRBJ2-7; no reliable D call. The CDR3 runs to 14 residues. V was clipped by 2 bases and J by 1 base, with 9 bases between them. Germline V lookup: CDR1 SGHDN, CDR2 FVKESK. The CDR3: CASSQRQRSYEQYF. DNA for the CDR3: TGTGCCAGCAGCCAAAGGCAGAGATCCTACGAGCAGTACTTC.

DNA of the CDR3: TGTGCCAGCAGCTTGGGCCGAAACGATCAGCCCCAGCATTTT. It yields the protein CASSLGRNDQPQHF. The chain uses TRBV5-6 and TRBJ1-5; D uncertain. Trimming took off 0 bases at V and 5 bases at J, with 9 bases between the two ends. The V gene's germline CDR1 is SGHDT and CDR2 YYEEEE. This CDR3 is 14 amino acids long.

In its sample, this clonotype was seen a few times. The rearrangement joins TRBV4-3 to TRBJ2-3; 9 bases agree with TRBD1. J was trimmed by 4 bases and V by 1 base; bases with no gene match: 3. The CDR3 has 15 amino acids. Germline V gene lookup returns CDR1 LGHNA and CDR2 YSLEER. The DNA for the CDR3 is TGCGCCAGCAGCCAAGGGGACAGGGTTTCAGATACGCAGTATTTT. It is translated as CASSQGDRVSDTQYF.

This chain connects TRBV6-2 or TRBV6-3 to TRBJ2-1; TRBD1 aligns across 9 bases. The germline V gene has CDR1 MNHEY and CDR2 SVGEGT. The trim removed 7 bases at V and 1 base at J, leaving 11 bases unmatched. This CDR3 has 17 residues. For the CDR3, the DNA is TGTGCCAGCATTTCAGGACAGGGGCGCCCTTCCTACAATGAGCAGTTCTTC. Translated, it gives CASISGQGRPSYNEQFF.

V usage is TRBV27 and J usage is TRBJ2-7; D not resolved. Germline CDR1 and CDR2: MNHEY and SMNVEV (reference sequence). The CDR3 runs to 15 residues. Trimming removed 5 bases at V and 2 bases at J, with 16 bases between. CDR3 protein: CASSPLDKRAYEQYF. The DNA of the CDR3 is TGTGCCAGCAGTCCCCTGGATAAAAGGGCCTACGAGCAGTACTTC.

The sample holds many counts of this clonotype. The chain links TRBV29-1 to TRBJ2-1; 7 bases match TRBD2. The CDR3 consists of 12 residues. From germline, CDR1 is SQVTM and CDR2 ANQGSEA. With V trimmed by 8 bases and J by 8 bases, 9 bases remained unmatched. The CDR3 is CSNLAGVDEQFF. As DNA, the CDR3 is TGCAGCAACCTCGCGGGAGTCGATGAGCAGTTCTTC.

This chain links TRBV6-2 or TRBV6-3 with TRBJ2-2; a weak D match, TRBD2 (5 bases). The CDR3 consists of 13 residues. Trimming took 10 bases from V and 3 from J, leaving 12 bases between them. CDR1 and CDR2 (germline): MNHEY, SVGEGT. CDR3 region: CAIRGRYTGELFF. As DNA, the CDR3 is TGTGCCATCCGAGGGCGCTACACCGGGGAGCTGTTTTTT.

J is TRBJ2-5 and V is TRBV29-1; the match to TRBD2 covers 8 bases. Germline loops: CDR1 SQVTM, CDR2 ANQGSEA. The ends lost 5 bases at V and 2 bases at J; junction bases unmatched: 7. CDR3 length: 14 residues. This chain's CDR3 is CSVNVAGKQETQYF. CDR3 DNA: TGCAGCGTTAATGTAGCGGGAAAACAAGAGACCCAGTACTTC. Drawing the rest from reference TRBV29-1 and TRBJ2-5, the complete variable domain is SAVISQKPSRDICQRGTSLTIQCQVDSQVTMMFWYRQQPGQSLTLIATANQGSEATYESGFVIDKFPISRPNLTFSTLTVSNMSPEDSSIYLCSVNVAGKQETQYFGPGTRLLVL.

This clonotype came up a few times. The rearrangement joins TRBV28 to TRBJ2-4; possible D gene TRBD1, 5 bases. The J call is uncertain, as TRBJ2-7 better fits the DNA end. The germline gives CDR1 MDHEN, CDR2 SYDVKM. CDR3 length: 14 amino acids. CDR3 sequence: CASSLVGLRYEQYF. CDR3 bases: TGTGCCAGCAGTTTAGTGGGGCTACGCTACGAGCAGTACTTC.

In DNA, the CDR3 is TGCAGTGCCCCGGACTCCAGGGCGGGGAACACTGAAGCTTTCTTT. It specifies CSAPDSRAGNTEAFF. The rearrangement uses TRBV20-1 and TRBJ1-1, with D maybe TRBD1 (5 bases). This CDR3 contains 15 residues. Trimming took 6 bases from V and 1 from J, leaving 18 bases between them. Germline CDR1 is DFQATT and CDR2 is SNEGSKA (reference sequence).

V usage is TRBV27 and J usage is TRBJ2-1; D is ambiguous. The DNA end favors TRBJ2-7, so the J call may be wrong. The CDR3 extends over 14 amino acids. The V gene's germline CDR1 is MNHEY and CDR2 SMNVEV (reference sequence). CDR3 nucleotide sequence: TGTGCCAGCAGTTTAGCAGGCTCCTACAATGAGCAGTACTTC. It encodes CASSLAGSYNEQYF.

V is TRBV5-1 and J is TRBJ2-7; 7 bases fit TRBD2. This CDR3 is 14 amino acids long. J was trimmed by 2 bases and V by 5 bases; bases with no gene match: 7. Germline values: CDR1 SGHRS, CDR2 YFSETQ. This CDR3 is CASRGGAGAYEQYF. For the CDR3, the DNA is TGCGCCAGCAGAGGCGGTGCGGGGGCCTACGAGCAGTACTTC.

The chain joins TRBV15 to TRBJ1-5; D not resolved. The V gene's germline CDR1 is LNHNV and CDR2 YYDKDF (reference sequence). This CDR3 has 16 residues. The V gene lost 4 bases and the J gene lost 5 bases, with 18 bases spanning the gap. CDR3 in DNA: TGTGCCACCAGCACCGGACCCTCACAGAGGTATCAGCCCCAGCATTTT. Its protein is CATSTGPSQRYQPQHF.

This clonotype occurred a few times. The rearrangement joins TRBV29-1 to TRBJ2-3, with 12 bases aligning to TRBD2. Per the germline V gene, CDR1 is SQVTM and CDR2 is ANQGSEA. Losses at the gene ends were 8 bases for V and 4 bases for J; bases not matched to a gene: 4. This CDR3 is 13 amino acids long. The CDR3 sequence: CSLPSGRADTQYF. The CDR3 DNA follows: TGCAGCTTGCCTAGCGGGAGGGCAGATACGCAGTATTTT.

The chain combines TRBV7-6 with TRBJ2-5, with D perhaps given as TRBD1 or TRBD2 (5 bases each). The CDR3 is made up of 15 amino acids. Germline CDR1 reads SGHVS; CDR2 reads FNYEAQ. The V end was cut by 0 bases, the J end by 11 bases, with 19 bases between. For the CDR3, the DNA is TGTGCCAGCAGCTTAGCGGGGACCCCGAGCGATGAGCAGTACTTC. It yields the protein CASSLAGTPSDEQYF.

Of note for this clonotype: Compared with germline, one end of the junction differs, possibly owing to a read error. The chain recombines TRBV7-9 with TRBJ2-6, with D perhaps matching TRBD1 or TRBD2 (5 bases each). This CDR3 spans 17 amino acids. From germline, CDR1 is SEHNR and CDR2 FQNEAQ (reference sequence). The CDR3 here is CASSLGGTVSGATVLTF. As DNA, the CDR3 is TGTGCCAGCAGCTTAGGGGGGACCGTCTCTGGGGCCACCGTCCTGACTTTC.

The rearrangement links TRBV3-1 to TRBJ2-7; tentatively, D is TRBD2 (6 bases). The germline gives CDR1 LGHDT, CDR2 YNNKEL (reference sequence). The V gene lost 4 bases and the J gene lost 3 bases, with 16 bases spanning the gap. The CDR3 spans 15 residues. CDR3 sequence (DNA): TGTGCCAGCAGCCCCTCTGGGGGGTCACACTACGAGCAGTACTTC. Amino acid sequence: CASSPSGGSHYEQYF.

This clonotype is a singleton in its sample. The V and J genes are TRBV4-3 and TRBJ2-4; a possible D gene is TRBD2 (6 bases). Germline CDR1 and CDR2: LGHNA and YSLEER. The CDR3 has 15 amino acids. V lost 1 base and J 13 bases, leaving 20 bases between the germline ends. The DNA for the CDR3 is TGCGCCAGCAGCCAAGTAGGGCTAGCCACGGGGGAGCAGTACTTC. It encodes CASSQVGLATGEQYF.

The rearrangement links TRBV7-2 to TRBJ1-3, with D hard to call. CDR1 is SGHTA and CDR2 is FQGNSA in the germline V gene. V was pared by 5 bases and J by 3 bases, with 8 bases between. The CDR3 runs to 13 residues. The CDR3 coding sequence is TGTGCCAGCAGCAGTACAGATGGAAACACCATATATTTT. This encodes CASSSTDGNTIYF.